This T cell receptor (beta chain) was captured by sequencing in a study of T cell repertoires in cytomegalovirus infection. Study-wide context: Selection of CMV epitopes for the study included recently identified HLA-C-restricted and well-studied HLA-B-restricted ones.

Germline lookup yields CDR1 SGHRS and CDR2 YFSETQ. Trimming stripped 4 bases from V and 3 bases from J, with 8 bases between. The CDR3 has 13 residues. TCRdb called the reads again in MiXCR, with one record for every CDR3 protein. This sample has some 320,000 distinct CDR3 sequences, with 29% found just once. A word on this clonotype: No antigen is known for it.

The receptor was isolated from a human donor in good health (CMV status not recorded). Some clones in this sample may be carry-over from other donors' samples. The sample consisted of cultured PBMCs, taken from culture after CMV antigen stimulation. The chain couples TRBV5-1 to TRBJ2-1; unclear D gene. The CDR3 region has the DNA TGCGCCAGCAGCAACGACAACTACAATGAGCAGTTCTTC. Its protein is CASSNDNYNEQFF. Looking up the rest from reference TRBV5-1 and TRBJ2-1 gives the full variable domain: KAGVTQTPRYLIKTRGQQVTLSCSPISGHRSVSWYQQTPGQGLQFLFEYFSETQRNKGNFPGRFSGRQFSNSRSEMNVSTLELGDSALYLCASSNDNYNEQFFGPGTRLTVL.